These 27 T cell receptor beta chains came from one sample sequenced in a study of control samples from healthy donors and cancer patients. Assay used: immunoSEQ multiplex PCR; TCRdb lists only in-frame clones, some missing. The sample contains roughly 170,000 clones, around 88% of which appear only once. Sequenced: blood. The origin of the receptors is a woman in her twenties or thirties in good health.

The chain carries TRBV28 and TRBJ2-7, with 7 bases lining up with TRBD2. The germline V gene encodes CDR1 MDHEN and CDR2 SYDVKM. With V trimmed by 3 bases and J by 6 bases, 11 bases remained unmatched. This CDR3 has 15 residues. CDR3 DNA sequence: TGTGCCAGCAGTTTCCTAACTAGCGCGCAGGGCGAGCAGTACTTC. It codes for CASSFLTSAQGEQYF.

This clone was seen only a few times. The V gene is TRBV9, the J gene TRBJ1-2, with D hard to call. Germline assignment: CDR1 SGDLS and CDR2 YYNGEE. The V and J ends lost 0 bases and 1 base respectively, with 4 bases between them. The CDR3 totals 13 residues. This CDR3 reads CASSVGDNYGYTF. CDR3 sequence (DNA): TGTGCCAGCAGCGTAGGGGATAACTATGGCTACACCTTC.

The chain links TRBV23-1 to TRBJ2-7; D ambiguous. TRBV23-1 is an open reading frame whose function is uncertain. V was pared by 7 bases and J by 2 bases, with 12 bases between. This CDR3 contains 13 residues. CDR3 residues: CASTLLLTYEQYV. The CDR3 bases are TGCGCCAGCACCCTTCTTCTAACCTACGAGCAGTACGTC.

The chain employs TRBV9 and TRBJ1-3; weak D call: TRBD1 (6 bases). V lost 1 base to trimming and J lost 3 bases, with 11 bases between them. Germline-derived CDR1 and CDR2 are SGDLS and YYNGEE. The CDR3 consists of 15 residues. The CDR3 DNA follows: TGTGCCAGCAGCGTAACACAGGGCGGTGGAAACACCATATATTTT. Encoded protein: CASSVTQGGGNTIYF.

Points on this clone: This sample includes further DNA sequences coding for the same CDR3. The J gene is TRBJ2-3, the V gene TRBV29-1; D is perhaps TRBD1 or TRBD2 (5 bases each). V lost 7 bases and J lost 4, with 15 bases in between. The germline V gene has CDR1 SQVTM and CDR2 ANQGSEA. This CDR3 comprises 13 residues. CDR3 coding DNA: TGCAGCGCCCTGATTGGGGGTCCAGATACGCAGTATTTT. This sequence encodes CSALIGGPDTQYF.

In this sample, this clone turned up once. This chain connects TRBV27 to TRBJ2-1; TRBD2 matches 14 bases. This CDR3 comprises 17 residues. CDR1 is MNHEY and CDR2 is SMNVEV in the germline V gene (reference sequence). V lost 2 bases, J lost 9 bases, and 9 bases stayed unmatched. The CDR3 is CASSLVPGLAGASEQFF. The CDR3 DNA reads as TGTGCCAGCAGTTTAGTTCCGGGACTAGCGGGAGCGAGTGAGCAGTTCTTC.

This chain uses TRBV27 with TRBJ2-1; no firm D call. V was trimmed by 3 bases and J by 8 bases, leaving 5 bases between them. Germline V gene sequence: CDR1 MNHEY, CDR2 SMNVEV (reference sequence). The CDR3 runs to 11 residues. CDR3 residues: CASSLSDEQFF. The CDR3 nucleotides are TGTGCCAGCAGTTTGAGTGATGAGCAGTTCTTC.

The chain carries TRBV7-9 and TRBJ1-1, with D possibly matching TRBD1 (5 bases). Germline V gene lookup returns CDR1 SEHNR and CDR2 FQNEAQ (reference sequence). CDR3 length equals 15 residues. Trimming shortened V by 5 bases and J by 1 base, and 14 bases separated the two germline ends. The CDR3 DNA reads TGTGCCAGCAGCCCGTCGGGGCTGGAGAACACTGAAGCTTTCTTT. Translation: CASSPSGLENTEAFF.

The chain uses TRBV19 and TRBJ2-3; D not certain. V lost 5 bases and J lost 6, with 9 bases in between. Germline V gene lookup returns CDR1 LNHDA and CDR2 SQIVND (reference sequence). The CDR3 totals 12 residues. Here the CDR3 reads CASSGLGDTQYF. The CDR3 DNA reads TGTGCCAGTAGTGGCCTGGGGGATACGCAGTATTTT.

The chain couples TRBV18 to TRBJ1-2; D is perhaps TRBD1 (5 bases). Trimming took off 4 bases at V and 4 bases at J, with 10 bases between the two ends. CDR3 length equals 13 residues. Germline CDR1 is KGHSH and CDR2 is LQKENI. The CDR3 loop reads CASSLTVFYGYTF. CDR3 DNA sequence: TGTGCCAGCTCACTGACAGTCTTCTATGGCTACACCTTC.

In DNA, the CDR3 is TGTGCCAGCAGCGAGGGACAGGGAACGGGTGGCTACACCTTC. It is translated as CASSEGQGTGGYTF. The chain employs TRBV9 and TRBJ1-2; 9 nucleotides line up with TRBD1. Germline V gene data show CDR1 as SGDLS and CDR2 as YYNGEE. The CDR3 consists of 14 residues. Trimming at V came to 3 bases and at J to 7 bases, leaving 7 bases not matched to a gene.

The CDR3 here is CASSESRDRAATQYF. In DNA form, the CDR3 reads TGTGCCAGCAGTGAGTCTCGGGACAGGGCGGCGACCCAGTACTTC. The genes are TRBV6-1 and TRBJ2-5; 9 nucleotides align to TRBD1. CDR3 size: 15 residues. The germline V gene has CDR1 MNHNS and CDR2 SASEGT. V gave up 3 bases and J gave up 7 bases; unmatched junction bases: 9.

In DNA form, the CDR3 reads TGCGCCAGCAGCCGGCTTGCGGAGTCCTATGAAAAACTGTTTTTT. This encodes CASSRLAESYEKLFF. The chain couples TRBV4-1 to TRBJ1-4; no definite D call. The CDR3 covers 15 residues. Trimming shortened V by 4 bases and J by 6 bases, and 15 bases separated the two germline ends. In germline, CDR1 is MGHRA, CDR2 YSYEKL.

The chain employs TRBV5-1 and TRBJ2-7; no firm D call. This CDR3 is 11 amino acids long. Per the germline V gene, CDR1 is SGHRS and CDR2 is YFSETQ. Deletions cut 4 bases from V and 3 bases from J, with 5 bases between. The CDR3 DNA sequence: TGCGCCAGCAGCGACCACTACGAGCAGTACTTC. Its protein product is CASSDHYEQYF.

The V gene is TRBV6-5, the J gene TRBJ2-7, with D possibly called TRBD1 or TRBD2 (5 bases each). Germline V gene data show CDR1 as MNHEY and CDR2 as SVGAGI. V was trimmed by 8 bases and J by 1 base, leaving 18 bases between them. The CDR3 runs to 15 residues. The CDR3 spells CASGLGLANSYEQYF. CDR3 bases: TGTGCCAGCGGGTTGGGGCTAGCAAATTCCTACGAGCAGTACTTC.

This clone was found once. The V call is TRBV5-5, the J call TRBJ2-3, with D possibly being TRBD1 (6 bases). The CDR3 is 15 residues long. Germline values: CDR1 SGHKS, CDR2 YYEKEE (reference sequence). The V gene lost 6 bases and the J gene lost 3 bases, with 17 bases spanning the gap. The CDR3 DNA reads as TGTGCCAGCATAGTAAGGGCAGGGGTAACAGATACGCAGTATTTT. Protein: CASIVRAGVTDTQYF.

V is TRBV19 and J is TRBJ1-5; D is possibly TRBD1 (6 bases). CDR1 and CDR2 (germline): LNHDA, SQIVND (reference sequence). The CDR3 is 14 amino acids. V gave up 8 bases and J gave up 5 bases, with 16 bases separating them. CDR3 sequence: CASVWGGRDQPQHF. The CDR3, as DNA: TGTGCCAGTGTGTGGGGGGGGCGGGATCAGCCCCAGCATTTT.

V usage is TRBV4-1 and J usage is TRBJ1-1, with 7 bases fitting TRBD1. The CDR3 has 17 amino acids. J lost 8 bases, V lost 0 bases, and 15 bases had no gene match. Germline V gene data show CDR1 as MGHRA and CDR2 as YSYEKL. CDR3 DNA sequence: TGCGCCAGCAGCCAAGAAGATACCCTTACAGGGGAGCGGGAAGCTTTCTTT. Translation: CASSQEDTLTGEREAFF.

The rearrangement uses TRBV7-9 and TRBJ1-2, with TRBD1 identical over 7 bases. The V gene's germline CDR1 is SEHNR and CDR2 FQNEAQ (reference sequence). The CDR3 is made up of 14 amino acids. Trimming removed 1 base from V and 8 bases from J; junction bases left unmatched: 7. Here the CDR3 reads CASSLGGGSGGYTF. The DNA for the CDR3 is TGTGCCAGCAGCTTAGGAGGGGGCTCGGGAGGCTACACCTTC.

With regard to this clone: The sample has other DNA sequences that encode this CDR3 too. The CDR3 spells CSASTDTQYF. In DNA form, the CDR3 reads TGCAGTGCAAGCACAGATACGCAGTATTTT. The chain uses TRBV20-1 and TRBJ2-3; D gene ambiguous. V was cut by 6 bases and J by 0 bases, with 1 base left in between. This CDR3 region has 10 residues. Per germline, CDR1 DFQATT and CDR2 SNEGSKA (reference sequence).

In this sample, this clone turned up once. The chain is built from TRBV7-9 and TRBJ2-5; D might be TRBD1 (7 bases). The length of the CDR3 is 13 residues. CDR1 and CDR2 from the germline V gene are SEHNR and FQNEAQ (reference sequence). V was cut by 8 bases and J by 3 bases, with 13 bases left in between. The CDR3 DNA follows: TGTGCCAGCGCCAGGGGGGCTAAAGAGACCCAGTACTTC. This encodes CASARGAKETQYF.

The V and J genes are TRBV30 and TRBJ1-2, with TRBD1 as a possible D gene (5 bases). The CDR3 is made up of 17 amino acids. Trimming removed 2 bases from V and 8 bases from J, with 27 bases in between. Germline V gives CDR1 GTSNPN, CDR2 SVGIG (reference sequence). Here the CDR3 reads CAWSPPAGGGKRQGYTF. CDR3 sequence (DNA): TGTGCCTGGAGTCCACCCGCTGGGGGGGGAAAACGGCAAGGCTACACCTTC.

V is TRBV6-4 and J is TRBJ1-6; weak D call: TRBD1 (6 bases). Trimming removed 4 bases from V and 7 bases from J, with 11 bases in between. Germline V gene lookup returns CDR1 MRHNA and CDR2 SNTAGT. CDR3 length equals 14 residues. The CDR3 sequence: CASSVTGPNSPLHF. CDR3 coding DNA: TGTGCCAGCAGTGTAACAGGGCCGAATTCACCCCTCCACTTT.

The V and J genes are TRBV19 and TRBJ2-5; 7 nucleotides line up with TRBD1. The CDR3 consists of 16 residues. Trimming took 5 bases from V and 7 from J; bases not matched to a gene: 16. Germline assignment: CDR1 LNHDA and CDR2 SQIVND (reference sequence). CDR3 loop: CASSVRDSALGWTQYF. Here the CDR3 DNA reads TGTGCCAGTAGTGTCCGGGACAGCGCGTTAGGTTGGACCCAGTACTTC.

This clone has just a few counts. The chain combines TRBV7-2 with TRBJ2-3; 7 bases agree with TRBD2. V shed 2 bases and J 6 bases; nucleotides not matched to a gene: 8. CDR1 and CDR2 (germline): SGHTA, FQGNSA. This CDR3 is 15 amino acids long. CDR3 region: CASSLKGGPLDTQYF. Written as DNA, the CDR3 is TGTGCCAGCAGCTTAAAGGGAGGGCCCTTGGATACGCAGTATTTT.

V gene TRBV28 combines with J gene TRBJ1-1, with D possibly matching TRBD1 (6 bases). Germline V gene sequence: CDR1 MDHEN, CDR2 SYDVKM. V lost 2 bases and J lost 11, with 15 bases in between. The CDR3 is 13 amino acids. This chain's CDR3 is CASSLQGGPRAFF. The CDR3 nucleotides are TGTGCCAGCAGTTTACAAGGGGGGCCCAGGGCTTTCTTT.

The chain employs TRBV2 and TRBJ1-1, with no clear D. CDR3 length equals 13 residues. CDR1 and CDR2 (germline): SNHLY, FYNNEI. V was pared by 2 bases and J by 1 base, with 5 bases between. The CDR3 bases are TGTGCCAGCAGTGAACGGAAGAACACTGAAGCTTTCTTT. Residues: CASSERKNTEAFF.